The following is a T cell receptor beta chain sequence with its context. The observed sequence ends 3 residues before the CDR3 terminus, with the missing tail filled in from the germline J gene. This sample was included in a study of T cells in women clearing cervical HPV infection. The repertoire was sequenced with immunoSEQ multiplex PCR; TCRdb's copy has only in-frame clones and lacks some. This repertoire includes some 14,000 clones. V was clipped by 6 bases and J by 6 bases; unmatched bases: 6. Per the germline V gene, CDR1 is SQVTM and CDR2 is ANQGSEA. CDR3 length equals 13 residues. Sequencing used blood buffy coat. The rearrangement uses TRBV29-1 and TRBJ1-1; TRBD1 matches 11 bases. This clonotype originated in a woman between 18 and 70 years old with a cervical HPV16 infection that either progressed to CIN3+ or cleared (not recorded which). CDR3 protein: CSVEGQGGSEAFF. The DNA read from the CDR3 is TGCAGCGTGGAGGGACAGGGGGGATCTGAA.